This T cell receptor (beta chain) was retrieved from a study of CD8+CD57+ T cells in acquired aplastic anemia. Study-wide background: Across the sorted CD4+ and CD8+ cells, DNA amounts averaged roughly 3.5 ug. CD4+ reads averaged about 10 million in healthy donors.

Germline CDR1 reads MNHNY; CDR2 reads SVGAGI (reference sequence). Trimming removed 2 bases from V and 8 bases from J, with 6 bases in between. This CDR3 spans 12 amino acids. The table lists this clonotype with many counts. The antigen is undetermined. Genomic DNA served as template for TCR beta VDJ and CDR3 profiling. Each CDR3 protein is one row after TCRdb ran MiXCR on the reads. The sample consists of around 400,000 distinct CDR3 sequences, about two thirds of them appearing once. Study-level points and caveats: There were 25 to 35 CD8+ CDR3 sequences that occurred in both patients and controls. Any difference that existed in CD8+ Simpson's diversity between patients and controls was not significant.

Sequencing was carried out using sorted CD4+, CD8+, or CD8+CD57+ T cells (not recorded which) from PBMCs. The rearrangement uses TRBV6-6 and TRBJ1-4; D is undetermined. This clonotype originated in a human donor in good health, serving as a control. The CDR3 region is CASSYREEKLFF. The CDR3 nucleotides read TGTGCCAGCAGTTACAGGGAAGAAAAACTGTTTTTT.